This TCR beta chain was retrieved from a study of blood T cells in healthy people across ages. Per germline, CDR1 MNHEY and CDR2 SVGEGT. V trimming: 5 bases; J trimming: 2 bases; junction bases outside the gene matches: 10. This CDR3 contains 16 residues. Samples each had at least 5.5 micrograms of total RNA extracted. Comment on this clonotype: What it recognizes is unknown.

Study-level points and caveats: With age, beta diversity per million T cells declined roughly linearly, significantly by 40.

A second about 7 to 12 cycle PCR used barcoded and J-beta primers. Template switching added a 12-random-nucleotide identifier to every cDNA molecule. MiXCR, run by TCRdb on the 5' RACE reads, gives a single entry per CDR3 protein. This sample yields about 510,000 distinct CDR3 sequences, of which over 25% are seen a single time; approximately 3.6% belongs to the top ten. The data also belong to a second study, concerning T cells of mothers and their children. That report adds: A few healthy Caucasian mothers and their six children were the donors.

Sequences were obtained from blood. This receptor was obtained from a boy younger than 10 in good health. This sequence joins TRBV6-2 or TRBV6-3 and TRBJ2-3; TRBD2 matches at 7 bases. The CDR3 region is CASSERLAVLTDTQYF. In DNA form, the CDR3 reads TGTGCCAGCAGTGAGAGACTAGCTGTACTCACAGATACGCAGTATTTT.